This T cell receptor beta chain was obtained from a study of beta chain features in type 1 diabetes. Study-wide findings and caveats: Shorter TCRB CDR3s, moderately but significantly so, marked every one of the four CD4+ subsets in Type 1 diabetes patients. Compared with healthy donors, patients appeared to share more similar naive, central memory and regulatory TCRB repertoires.

As every portion of the isolated RNA was reverse transcribed, the sequencing read expressed TCRB transcripts. TCRdb's copy holds only in-frame clones and misses some; the assay was immunoSEQ multiplex PCR. The data hold around 650,000 clones, with around 12% observed a single time. This CDR3 is 13 amino acids long. Germline CDR1 is SGHTA and CDR2 is FQGNSA. Trimming took off 3 bases at V and 1 base at J, with 6 bases between the two ends. Comment on this clone: Its matching antigen is unknown.

The source material was naive CD4+ T cells from blood. This clonotype was sampled from a man in his thirties or forties with type 1 diabetes. The J gene is TRBJ2-5, the V gene TRBV7-2; D not resolved. CDR3 amino acids: CASSFTFQETQYF. The CDR3 region has the DNA TGTGCCAGCAGCTTTACCTTCCAAGAGACCCAGTACTTC.